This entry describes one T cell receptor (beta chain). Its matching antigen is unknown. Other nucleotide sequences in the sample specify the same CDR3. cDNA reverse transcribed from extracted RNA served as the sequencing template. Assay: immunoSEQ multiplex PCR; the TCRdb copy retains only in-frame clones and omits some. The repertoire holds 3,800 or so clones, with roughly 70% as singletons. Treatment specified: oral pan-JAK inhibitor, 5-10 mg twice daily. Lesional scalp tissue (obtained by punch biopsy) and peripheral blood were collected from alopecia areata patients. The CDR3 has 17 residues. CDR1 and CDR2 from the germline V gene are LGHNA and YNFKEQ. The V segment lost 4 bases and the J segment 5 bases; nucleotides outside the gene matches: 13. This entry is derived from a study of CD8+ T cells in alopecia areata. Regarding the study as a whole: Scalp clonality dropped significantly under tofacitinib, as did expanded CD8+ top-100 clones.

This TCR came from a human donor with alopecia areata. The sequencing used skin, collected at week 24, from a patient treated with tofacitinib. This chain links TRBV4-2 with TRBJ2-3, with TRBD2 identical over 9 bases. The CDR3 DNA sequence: TGTGCCAGCAGCCCTAGACCGGGACTAGCCCCCGGAGATACGCAGTATTTT. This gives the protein CASSPRPGLAPGDTQYF.